The 4 T cell receptor beta chains in this list originate from one sample, sequenced in a study of blood T cell repertoires in COVID-19 (dated by TCRdb to 2018 to 2020). Library creation used the immunoSEQ multiplex PCR assay. TCRdb carries this immuneACCESS record with in-frame sequences only. Its versions omit some clonotypes, under half of them owing to an unresolved V gene in the studies checked, with the rest unexplained. This sample comprises around 360,000 clones, more than 75% of them detected only once. Of the sample, about 3% falls within the top ten clones. The sample consisted of PBMCs or T cells enriched from blood (not recorded which). These receptors were collected from a woman aged 25 to 45 who had recovered from COVID-19.

The chain uses TRBV19 and TRBJ1-1; weak D call: TRBD1 (6 bases). The V end lost 6 bases, the J end lost 4 bases, and 18 bases lay between the germline ends. CDR3 length: 15 residues. Germline V gene lookup returns CDR1 LNHDA and CDR2 SQIVND (reference sequence). The CDR3 is CASRPKGGGSTEAFF. CDR3 DNA: TGTGCCAGTAGGCCGAAGGGGGGGGGAAGCACTGAAGCTTTCTTT.

The rearrangement links TRBV18 to TRBJ1-1, with D unresolved. Per the germline V gene, CDR1 is KGHSH and CDR2 is LQKENI. Trimming stripped 1 base from V and 1 base from J, with 7 bases between. CDR3 length: 14 residues. The CDR3 loop is CASSPLSGNTEAFF. The CDR3 DNA reads TGTGCCAGCTCACCACTCTCAGGGAACACTGAAGCTTTCTTT.

This clone came up once. The V call is TRBV9, the J call TRBJ2-1; 9 nucleotides align to TRBD2. The trim removed 0 bases at V and 8 bases at J, leaving 12 bases unmatched. The CDR3 length is 17 residues. CDR1 SGDLS and CDR2 YYNGEE come from the germline V gene. The CDR3 DNA reads TGTGCCAGCAGCGTAGAATCGGCGGGGGGGCCTCGGCATGAGCAGTTCTTC. Translating gives CASSVESAGGPRHEQFF.

This clone was recorded once. The rearrangement links TRBV4-1 to TRBJ2-5; D unclear. The CDR3 covers 16 residues. Germline loops: CDR1 MGHRA, CDR2 YSYEKL. V lost 0 bases and J lost 5, with 16 bases in between. As DNA, the CDR3 is TGCGCCAGCAGCCAAGAACGCACCCCGGTCGTGGAGACCCAGTACTTC. Its protein product is CASSQERTPVVETQYF.